These 28 T cell receptor beta chains originate from one sample sequenced in a study of chemoradiotherapy in HPV16-positive cancers. Some clones are missing from TCRdb's copy, which holds only in-frame ones; the method was immunoSEQ multiplex PCR. The table has roughly 15,000 clones, around 80% seen once; the top ten hold approximately 9.4%. The biological material was taken from a patient who underwent chemoradiotherapy. Receptors were obtained from a human donor with HPV-associated anogenital cancer.

This clone has only one observation. The chain joins TRBV5-6 to TRBJ2-5, with D unresolved. The J call is in doubt because the DNA end fits TRBJ2-7 better. Germline-derived CDR1 and CDR2 are SGHDT and YYEEEE. This CDR3 is built from 13 residues. The CDR3 region is CASSLVASYEQYF. The DNA of the CDR3 is TGTGCCAGCAGCTTGGTGGCCTCCTACGAGCAGTACTTC.

V is TRBV7-6 and J is TRBJ1-5; no firm D call. Germline CDR1 reads SGHVS; CDR2 reads FNYEAQ. V was shortened by 1 base and J by 0 bases, with 4 bases between the two germline ends. This CDR3 spans 14 amino acids. The CDR3 DNA is TGTGCCAGCAGCTTAGATTTTAGCAATCAGCCCCAGCATTTT. This sequence encodes CASSLDFSNQPQHF.

This clone was seen once. The V gene is TRBV6-5, the J gene TRBJ1-1; D possibly corresponds to TRBD1 (5 bases). This CDR3 has 13 amino acids. Germline assignment: CDR1 MNHEY and CDR2 SVGAGI. V gave up 4 bases and J gave up 5 bases, with 11 bases separating them. CDR3: CASSSYGGTEAFF. In DNA, the CDR3 is TGTGCCAGCAGTTCTTACGGGGGAACTGAAGCTTTCTTT.

This chain joins TRBV2 and TRBJ2-1, with 7 bases identical to TRBD1. V lost 4 bases and J lost 3; bases outside the gene matches: 0. The CDR3 contains 13 residues. Germline CDR1 is SNHLY and CDR2 is FYNNEI. The DNA of the CDR3 is TGTGCCAGCAGTGGGGACAGCTACAATGAGCAGTTCTTC. This translates into CASSGDSYNEQFF.

The chain combines TRBV25-1 with TRBJ2-2, with D possibly TRBD2 on 5 matching bases. CDR1 and CDR2 (germline): MGHDK, SYGVNS. V dropped 3 bases and J dropped 9 bases, with 17 bases sitting between them. This CDR3 is 15 amino acids long. The CDR3 DNA is TGTGCCAGCAGTGAGGGAGCTTCGACCCCCCGGGAGCTGTTTTTT. Its translation: CASSEGASTPRELFF.

The chain has TRBV7-2 and TRBJ2-3; TRBD2 agrees at 12 bases. The CDR3 extends over 16 amino acids. The germline CDR1 and CDR2 sequences are SGHTA and FQGNSA. The ends lost 6 bases at V and 2 bases at J; junction bases unmatched: 6. CDR3: CASSLLAGGFTDTQYF. In DNA form, the CDR3 reads TGTGCCAGCAGTTTACTAGCGGGGGGCTTCACAGATACGCAGTATTTT.

The table lists this clone with a count of one. V usage is TRBV6-5 and J usage is TRBJ1-4, with D possibly matching TRBD1 (6 bases). Per the germline V gene, CDR1 is MNHEY and CDR2 is SVGAGI. The V end lost 6 bases, the J end lost 3 bases, and 14 bases lay between the germline ends. The CDR3 length is 15 residues. CDR3 amino acids: CASRPDRISNEKLFF. For the CDR3, the DNA is TGTGCCAGCAGGCCCGACAGGATTTCTAATGAAAAACTGTTTTTT.

The chain couples TRBV19 to TRBJ2-2, with D tentatively TRBD1 or TRBD2 (5 bases each). The V gene lost 2 bases and the J gene lost 6 bases, with 7 bases spanning the gap. The CDR3 loop spans 13 amino acids. Germline-derived CDR1 and CDR2 are LNHDA and SQIVND (reference sequence). The CDR3 protein is CASSISGPGELFF. Written as DNA, the CDR3 is TGTGCCAGTAGTATATCGGGGCCCGGGGAGCTGTTTTTT.

The chain couples TRBV28 to TRBJ1-2, with D unresolved. V was clipped by 1 base and J by 3 bases, with 6 bases between them. Germline assignment: CDR1 MDHEN and CDR2 SYDVKM. The CDR3 runs 13 residues. The DNA of the CDR3 is TGTGCCAGCAGTTTATCCGGGGACTATGGCTACACCTTC. Translation: CASSLSGDYGYTF.

This clone was picked up one time. The rearrangement joins TRBV21-1 to TRBJ2-7. TRBV21-1 is marked as a pseudogene. This CDR3 contains 13 residues. The CDR3 sequence: CASSFRDPVEQYF. The DNA for the CDR3 is TGTGCCAGCAGCTTTCGGGACCCGGTCGAGCAGTACTTC.

The sample holds one count of this clone. V and J are TRBV21-1 and TRBJ1-2. TRBV21-1 represents a pseudogene. The CDR3 length is 15 residues. The DNA of the CDR3 is TGTGCCAGCAGCAAAGGGGACGGAAAGGGCTATGGCTACACCTTC. The encoded protein is CASSKGDGKGYGYTF.

This chain connects TRBV11-2 to TRBJ2-7, with D maybe TRBD2 (7 bases). From germline, CDR1 is SGHAT and CDR2 FQNNGV. The CDR3 consists of 15 residues. The V end lost 1 base, the J end lost 2 bases, and 12 bases lay between the germline ends. CDR3 loop: CASSLGRGAPYEQYF. For the CDR3, the DNA is TGTGCCAGCAGCTTAGGACGGGGGGCCCCCTACGAGCAGTACTTC.

Only a few counts were recorded for this clone. V is TRBV7-8 and J is TRBJ1-6, with a tentative D call TRBD1 (6 bases). The CDR3 has 16 residues. Trimming pared 2 bases from V and 4 bases from J, leaving 12 bases between. In germline, CDR1 is SGHVS, CDR2 FQNEAQ. In DNA, the CDR3 is TGTGCCAGCAGCTTAAAAACAGGGTATTATAATTCACCCCTCCACTTT. This encodes CASSLKTGYYNSPLHF.

J is TRBJ2-6 and V is TRBV4-2; D perhaps matches TRBD2 (5 bases). Germline V gene sequence: CDR1 LGHNA, CDR2 YNFKEQ. This CDR3 has 17 amino acids. V gave up 0 bases and J gave up 0 bases, with 9 bases separating them. CDR3 sequence (DNA): TGTGCCAGCAGCCAAGATAGAGGGAACTCTGGGGCCAACGTCCTGACTTTC. This gives the protein CASSQDRGNSGANVLTF.

The chain has TRBV18 and TRBJ1-6; possibly TRBD1 for D (5 bases). V lost 3 bases and J lost 6, with 15 bases in between. The CDR3 has 16 residues. Germline CDR1 and CDR2: KGHSH and LQKENI. CDR3 DNA: TGTGCCAGCTCACCTCAGGTGGTCCAGGGTAATTCACCCCTCCACTTT. It translates to CASSPQVVQGNSPLHF.

V is TRBV27 and J is TRBJ1-1; D not resolved. The CDR3 length is 14 residues. CDR1 and CDR2 (germline): MNHEY, SMNVEV (reference sequence). V was trimmed by 0 bases and J by 0 bases, leaving 5 bases between them. The CDR3 DNA is TGTGCCAGCAGTTTATCTAGGGTGAACACTGAAGCTTTCTTT. This sequence encodes CASSLSRVNTEAFF.

The V gene is TRBV7-2, the J gene TRBJ2-3; TRBD2 is a possible D gene (6 bases). Trimming pared 6 bases from V and 6 bases from J, leaving 10 bases between. CDR1 and CDR2 (germline): SGHTA, FQGNSA. The CDR3 is 12 amino acids. CDR3 region: CASSAGTDTQYF. Here the CDR3 DNA reads TGTGCCAGCAGTGCGGGGACGGATACGCAGTATTTT. Filled out from reference TRBV7-2 and TRBJ2-3, the complete variable domain reads GAGVSQSPSNKVTEKGKDVELRCDPISGHTALYWYRQSLGQGLEFLIYFQGNSAPDKSGLPSDRFSAERTGGSVSTLTIQRTQQEDSAVYLCASSAGTDTQYFGPGTRLTVL.

The gene calls are TRBV19 and TRBJ1-3; D is uncertain. Germline V gene lookup returns CDR1 LNHDA and CDR2 SQIVND (reference sequence). Trimming removed 8 bases at V and 2 bases at J, with 10 bases between. CDR3 length: 13 amino acids. CDR3 in DNA: TGTGCCAGTGAGGCCGGTGCTGGAAACACCATATATTTT. This gives the protein CASEAGAGNTIYF. Looking up the rest from reference TRBV19 and TRBJ1-3 gives the full variable domain: DGGITQSPKYLFRKEGQNVTLSCEQNLNHDAMYWYRQDPGQGLRLIYYSQIVNDFQKGDIAEGYSVSREKKESFPLTVTSAQKNPTAFYLCASEAGAGNTIYFGEGSWLTVV.

The CDR3 spells CATSRGDRGVTEAFF. The DNA for the CDR3 is TGTGCCACCAGCAGAGGGGACAGGGGGGTCACTGAAGCTTTCTTT. J is TRBJ1-1 and V is TRBV15, with 11 positions matching TRBD1. The CDR3 is 15 residues long. J was trimmed by 4 bases and V by 1 base; bases with no gene match: 2. In germline, CDR1 is LNHNV, CDR2 YYDKDF (reference sequence).

This clone appeared once. The chain couples TRBV6-5 to TRBJ1-5, with a weak D call TRBD1 (6 bases). Trimming took off 5 bases at V and 7 bases at J, with 12 bases between the two ends. This CDR3 has 13 residues. Germline V gene sequence: CDR1 MNHEY, CDR2 SVGAGI. DNA of the CDR3: TGTGCCAGCAGTAAACAGGGTACGCAGCCCCAGCATTTT. As protein: CASSKQGTQPQHF.

The gene calls are TRBV2 and TRBJ1-6; TRBD1 matches 7 bases. CDR1 and CDR2 (germline): SNHLY, FYNNEI. Trimming took 6 bases from V and 6 from J; bases not matched to a gene: 5. This CDR3 is 14 amino acids long. DNA of the CDR3: TGTGCCAGCAGCGCCAGGGACAGTAATTCACCCCTCCACTTT. Protein sequence: CASSARDSNSPLHF.

This chain uses TRBV10-3 with TRBJ1-2, with D hard to call. The germline gives CDR1 ENHRY, CDR2 SYGVKD. CDR3 length: 14 amino acids. V was clipped by 4 bases and J by 5 bases, with 14 bases between them. The CDR3 nucleotides read TGTGCCATCAGTGGTCCGGGCAGAGAGTATGGCTACACCTTC. Amino acids: CAISGPGREYGYTF.

This chain links TRBV28 with TRBJ2-4, with TRBD1 matching 7 bases. After removal of 2 bases from V and 1 base from J, the junction contained 17 bases not matched to a gene. This CDR3 has 20 amino acids. The germline CDR1 and CDR2 sequences are MDHEN and SYDVKM. Here the CDR3 reads CASSLGPTSTGRWAKNIQYF. CDR3 DNA sequence: TGTGCCAGCAGTTTAGGGCCGACCTCGACAGGGCGGTGGGCCAAAAACATTCAGTACTTC.

This chain uses TRBV7-2 with TRBJ2-5, with D perhaps matching TRBD2 (5 bases). Between the trimmed V and J ends, which lost 3 bases and 9 bases, there was a span of 14 bases. Germline values: CDR1 SGHTA, CDR2 FQGNSA. This CDR3 is built from 13 residues. CDR3 region: CASSFGPGSAQYF. The CDR3 DNA follows: TGTGCCAGCAGCTTCGGCCCGGGTAGCGCCCAGTACTTC.

This clone has more than one count but fewer than ten. V usage is TRBV10-3 and J usage is TRBJ1-4, with 7 bases identical to TRBD1. V shed 6 bases, J shed 0 bases, and the junction held 4 bases outside the gene matches. Germline V CDR1 and CDR2: ENHRY, SYGVKD. This CDR3 has 15 amino acids. The CDR3 DNA sequence: TGTGCCATCAGGCCAGGGACAGCAACTAATGAAAAACTGTTTTTT. The encoded protein is CAIRPGTATNEKLFF.

This chain joins TRBV27 and TRBJ2-7, with a tentative D call TRBD2 (5 bases). Germline loops: CDR1 MNHEY, CDR2 SMNVEV (reference sequence). V shed 3 bases and J shed 1 base, with 13 bases lying between them. The CDR3 loop spans 15 amino acids. CDR3 protein: CASSFRGIGSYEQYF. DNA for the CDR3: TGTGCCAGCAGTTTTCGGGGAATAGGATCCTACGAGCAGTACTTC.

V gene TRBV5-1 combines with J gene TRBJ1-5; weak D call: TRBD1 (6 bases). Between the trimmed V and J ends, which lost 0 bases and 4 bases, there was a span of 14 bases. The V gene's germline CDR1 is SGHRS and CDR2 YFSETQ. The CDR3 sequence is 16 residues long. Here the CDR3 reads CASSLAPGGGNQPQHF. The CDR3 nucleotides are TGCGCCAGCAGCTTGGCTCCGGGAGGGGGTAATCAGCCCCAGCATTTT. Based on the CDR3 plus reference TRBV5-1 and TRBJ1-5, the full variable domain is KAGVTQTPRYLIKTRGQQVTLSCSPISGHRSVSWYQQTPGQGLQFLFEYFSETQRNKGNFPGRFSGRQFSNSRSEMNVSTLELGDSALYLCASSLAPGGGNQPQHFGDGTRLSIL.

The gene calls are TRBV9 and TRBJ2-3, with D possibly called TRBD1 or TRBD2 (6 bases each). The germline V gene encodes CDR1 SGDLS and CDR2 YYNGEE. Trimming stripped 7 bases from V and 0 bases from J, with 12 bases between. This CDR3 comprises 14 residues. The CDR3 protein is CASSLGGSTDTQYF. CDR3 nucleotides: TGTGCCAGCTCCTTAGGGGGGAGCACAGATACGCAGTATTTT.